Listed here is a single T cell receptor (beta chain). The sample comes from a study of blood T cell repertoires in COVID-19. Across the study: Collection of acute and convalescent COVID-19 samples took place in the United States, Italy and Spain. T cells, B-cell-depleted T cells, or PBMCs supplied cDNA or gDNA.

Using immunoSEQ multiplex PCR, the repertoire was profiled, and TCRdb retains in-frame clones only, with some absent. The sample holds fewer than 200,000 clones, 70% to 90% seen once. The specimen sequenced was peripheral blood. The sequence derives from a man aged 40-49 years with active or convalescent COVID-19.

CDR3 sequence reads: CATSSPLGGNEKLFF. The DNA for the CDR3 is TGTGCCACCAGCTCCCCGTTAGGAGGTAATGAAAAACTGTTTTTT. The V gene is TRBV15, the J gene TRBJ1-4; no firm D call. This CDR3 has 15 amino acids. CDR1 and CDR2 from the germline V gene are LNHNV and YYDKDF (reference sequence). V lost 5 bases to trimming and J lost 4 bases, with 14 bases between them.